This entry is about one T cell receptor beta chain. The sample belongs to a study of blood T cell repertoires in COVID-19. For the study at large: From the United States, Italy and Spain came samples of acute and convalescent COVID-19. T cells, B-cell-depleted T cells, or PBMCs provided the cDNA or gDNA that served as material.

In the source study's methods: Amplified reference gene primers provided the basis for estimating nucleated cell counts. The table came from immunoSEQ multiplex PCR; TCRdb's copy has only in-frame clones and leaves some out. V, J and clone size are those of that table, while D and trimming were read from the DNA. The sample has under 80,000 clones, approximately 80% seen once. The CDR3 runs to 13 residues. Trimming pared 3 bases from V and 6 bases from J, leaving 11 bases between. Germline loops: CDR1 MNHEY, CDR2 SVGAGI. The chain is built from TRBV6-5 and TRBJ1-1; D possibly corresponds to TRBD1 (5 bases). This clonotype was sampled from a woman aged 55-69 years with acute or convalescent COVID-19. The sequencing sample was made of peripheral blood. CDR3 nucleotide sequence: TGTGCCAGCAGTTATCGAACAGGACCTGAAGCTTTCTTT. Its translation is CASSYRTGPEAFF.